A selection of T cell receptor beta chains follows, all from one sample in a study of blood T cell repertoires in COVID-19. TCRdb keeps only in-frame clones here, not all; method: immunoSEQ multiplex PCR. The sample lists 200,000 to 250,000 clones; about nine tenths were seen once. Specimen: peripheral blood. The source of these receptors is a man aged 55 to 70 who had recovered from COVID-19. Both conserved end residues are part of each CDR3.

>TRBJ2-7|TRBV7-8
CASSSTSSYEQYF
>TRBJ1-1|TRBV10-3
CAISARDSFNEAFF
>TRBJ2-1|TRBV27
CASSTWDSNEQFF
>TRBJ2-3|TRBV6-6
CASSPRTSGTSTDTQYF
>TRBJ2-1|TRBV5-1
CASSWGSSAGDEQFF
>TRBJ2-1|TRBV4-1
CASSPGKNHEQFF
>TRBJ2-7|TRBV4-2
CASSQGRSGGALYEQYF
>TRBJ2-7|TRBV15
CATSYSTGSYEQYF
>TRBJ1-5|TRBV25-1
CASSEGGAWAQPQHF
>TRBJ2-7|TRBV7-9
CATQEYVIGYEQYF
>TRBJ1-2|TRBV3-1/TRBV3-2
CASSQEGLGGYTF
>TRBJ2-3|TRBV5-6
CASSRSGGLKLGTQYF
>TRBJ2-2|TRBV5-5
CASSSRAEGAGELFF
>TRBJ1-3|TRBV19
CASSYSDRGYSGNTIYF
>TRBJ1-2|TRBV18
CASSPQNYGYTF
>TRBJ2-5|TRBV3-1/TRBV3-2
CASSPRGLAGGFMYF
>TRBJ2-5|TRBV10-3
CAISLKGARETQYF
>TRBJ2-7|TRBV29-1
CSVGGRTGTDEQYF
>TRBJ1-1|TRBV5-8
CASSQILGGSDTEAFF
>TRBJ1-4|TRBV30
CAWSVLRTGKGEKLFF
>TRBJ2-7|TRBV2
CASTGTSGPYEQYF
>TRBJ1-2|TRBV4-2
CASSQDRDRSYGYTF
>TRBJ2-4|TRBV4-2
CASSLEGLAVKNIQYF
>TRBJ2-2|TRBV13
CASSGGGTGELFF
>TRBJ1-2|TRBV20-1
CSAEHGYGYTF
>TRBJ2-5|TRBV28
CASSLSGGGGETQYF
>TRBJ2-1|TRBV29-1
CSVSVERDFSYNEQFF
>TRBJ1-6|TRBV6-1
CASSDSSPNNGAPLHF
>TRBJ1-2|TRBV15
CATSREEGYGGGYTF
>TRBJ1-4|TRBV19
CASKLPGTGHEKLFF
>TRBJ1-1|TRBV19
CASSIGTGLDVAFF
>TRBJ2-3|TRBV5-1
CASSLASRADTQYF
>TRBJ2-4|TRBV11-3
CASSLDTGARGKNIQYF
>TRBJ1-2|TRBV5-1
CASSPGQGWDGYTF
>TRBJ1-4|TRBV28
CATRLPSGGTNEKLFF
>TRBJ2-2|TRBV10-3
CAISARQGENTGELFF